This entry is about one T cell receptor beta chain. The data were taken from a study of T cell changes during pregnancy in multiple sclerosis. Germline lookup yields CDR1 SQVTM and CDR2 ANQGSEA. V shed 7 bases and J shed 2 bases, with 20 bases lying between them. CDR3 size: 15 residues. Here immunoSEQ multiplex PCR was the method, and the copy in TCRdb shows in-frame clones only, minus some. The sample records some 60,000 clones, approximately 91% being singletons. The rearrangement links TRBV29-1 to TRBJ2-5; the D gene is possibly TRBD1 (5 bases). The sequences come from peripheral blood, collected after pregnancy. The receptor's source is a female donor with multiple sclerosis, enrolled in a pregnancy study. DNA of the CDR3: TGCAGCGCCGCACGATTACGTGACAGTCAAGAGACCCAGTACTTC. This sequence encodes CSAARLRDSQETQYF. The full variable domain, completed using reference TRBV29-1 and TRBJ2-5, is SAVISQKPSRDICQRGTSLTIQCQVDSQVTMMFWYRQQPGQSLTLIATANQGSEATYESGFVIDKFPISRPNLTFSTLTVSNMSPEDSSIYLCSAARLRDSQETQYFGPGTRLLVL.